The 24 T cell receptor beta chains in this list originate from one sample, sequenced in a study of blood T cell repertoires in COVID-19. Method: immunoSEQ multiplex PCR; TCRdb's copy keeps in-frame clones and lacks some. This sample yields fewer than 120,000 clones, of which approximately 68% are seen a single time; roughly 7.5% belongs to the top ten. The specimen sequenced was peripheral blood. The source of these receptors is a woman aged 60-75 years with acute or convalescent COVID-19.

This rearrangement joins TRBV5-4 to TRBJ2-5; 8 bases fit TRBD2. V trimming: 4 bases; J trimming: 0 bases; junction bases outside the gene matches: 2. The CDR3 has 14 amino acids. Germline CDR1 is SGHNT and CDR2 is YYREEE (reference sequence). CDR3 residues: CASSVSGNQETQYF. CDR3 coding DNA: TGTGCCAGCAGCGTTAGCGGGAACCAAGAGACCCAGTACTTC.

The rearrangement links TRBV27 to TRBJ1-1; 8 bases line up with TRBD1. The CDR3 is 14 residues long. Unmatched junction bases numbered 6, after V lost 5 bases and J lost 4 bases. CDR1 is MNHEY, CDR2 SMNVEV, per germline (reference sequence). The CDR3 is CASSGQGWGTEAFF. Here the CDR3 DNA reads TGTGCCAGCAGTGGACAGGGATGGGGCACTGAAGCTTTCTTT.

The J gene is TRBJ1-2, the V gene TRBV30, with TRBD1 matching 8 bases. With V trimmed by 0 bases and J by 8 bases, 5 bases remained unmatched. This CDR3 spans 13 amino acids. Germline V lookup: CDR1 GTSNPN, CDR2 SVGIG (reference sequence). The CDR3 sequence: CAWSVTGAEGYTF. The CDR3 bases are TGTGCCTGGAGTGTGACAGGGGCTGAGGGCTACACCTTC.

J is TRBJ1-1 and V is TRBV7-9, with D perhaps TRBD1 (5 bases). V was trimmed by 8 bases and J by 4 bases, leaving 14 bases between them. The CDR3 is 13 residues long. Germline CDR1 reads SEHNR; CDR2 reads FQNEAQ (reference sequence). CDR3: CASGTTAGTEAFF. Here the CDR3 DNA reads TGTGCCAGCGGGACGACAGCGGGCACTGAAGCTTTCTTT.

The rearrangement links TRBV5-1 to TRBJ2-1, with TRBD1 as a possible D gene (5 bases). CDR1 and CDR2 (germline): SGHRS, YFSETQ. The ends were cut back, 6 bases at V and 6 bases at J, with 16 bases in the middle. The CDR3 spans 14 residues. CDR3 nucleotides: TGCGCCAGCAAATATACAGGACGGATCAATGAGCAGTTCTTC. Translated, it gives CASKYTGRINEQFF.

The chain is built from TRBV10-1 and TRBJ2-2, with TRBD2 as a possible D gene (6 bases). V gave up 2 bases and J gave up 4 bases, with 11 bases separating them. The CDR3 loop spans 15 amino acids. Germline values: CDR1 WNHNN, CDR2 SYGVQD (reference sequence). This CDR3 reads CASSEDPGSTGELFF. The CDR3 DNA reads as TGCGCCAGCAGTGAGGACCCCGGGAGCACCGGGGAGCTGTTTTTT.

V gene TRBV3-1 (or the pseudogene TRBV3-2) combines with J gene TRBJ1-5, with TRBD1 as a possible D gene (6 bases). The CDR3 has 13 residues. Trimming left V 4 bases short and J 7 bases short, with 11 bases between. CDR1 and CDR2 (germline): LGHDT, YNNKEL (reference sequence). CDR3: CASSPYRDQPQHF. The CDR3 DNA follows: TGTGCCAGCAGCCCGTACAGGGACCAGCCCCAGCATTTT.

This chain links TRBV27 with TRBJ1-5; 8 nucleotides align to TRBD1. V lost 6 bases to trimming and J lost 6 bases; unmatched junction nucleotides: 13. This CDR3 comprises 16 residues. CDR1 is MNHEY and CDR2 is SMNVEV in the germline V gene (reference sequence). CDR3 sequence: CASRRETGAFGQPQHF. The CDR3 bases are TGTGCCAGCAGGCGAGAGACAGGGGCCTTCGGTCAGCCCCAGCATTTT.

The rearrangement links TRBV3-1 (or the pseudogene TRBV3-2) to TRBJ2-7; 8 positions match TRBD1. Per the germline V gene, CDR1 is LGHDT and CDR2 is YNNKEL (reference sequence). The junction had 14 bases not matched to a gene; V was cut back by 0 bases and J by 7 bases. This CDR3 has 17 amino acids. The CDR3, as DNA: TGTGCCAGCAGCCAAGATATGACAGGGGAAGGGGGGTATGAGCAGTACTTC. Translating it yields CASSQDMTGEGGYEQYF.

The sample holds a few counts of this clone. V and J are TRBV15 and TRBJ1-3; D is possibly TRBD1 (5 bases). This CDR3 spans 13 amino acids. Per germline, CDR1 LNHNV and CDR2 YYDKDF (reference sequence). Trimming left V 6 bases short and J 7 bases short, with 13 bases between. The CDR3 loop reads CATSGSAGNTIYF. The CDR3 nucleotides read TGTGCCACCAGTGGTTCTGCAGGGAACACCATATATTTT.

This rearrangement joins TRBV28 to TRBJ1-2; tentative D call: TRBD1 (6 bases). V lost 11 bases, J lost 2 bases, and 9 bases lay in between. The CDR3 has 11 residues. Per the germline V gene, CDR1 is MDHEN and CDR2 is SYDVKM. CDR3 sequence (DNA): TGTGCCGCTGGACAGAACTATGGCTACACCTTC. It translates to CAAGQNYGYTF.

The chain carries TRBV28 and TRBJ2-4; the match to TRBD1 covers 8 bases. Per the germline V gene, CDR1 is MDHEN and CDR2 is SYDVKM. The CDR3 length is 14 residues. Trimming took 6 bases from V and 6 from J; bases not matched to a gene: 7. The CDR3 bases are TGTGCCAGCAGCCATGGACAGGGCGGAAACATTCAGTACTTC. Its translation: CASSHGQGGNIQYF.

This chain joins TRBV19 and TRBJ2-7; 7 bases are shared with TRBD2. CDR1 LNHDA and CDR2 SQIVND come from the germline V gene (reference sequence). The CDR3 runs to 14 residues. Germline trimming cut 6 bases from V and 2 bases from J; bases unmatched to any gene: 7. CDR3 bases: TGTGCCAGTAGACGGACGGGGGGTACCTACGAGCAGTACTTC. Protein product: CASRRTGGTYEQYF. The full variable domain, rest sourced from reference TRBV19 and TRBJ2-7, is DGGITQSPKYLFRKEGQNVTLSCEQNLNHDAMYWYRQDPGQGLRLIYYSQIVNDFQKGDIAEGYSVSREKKESFPLTVTSAQKNPTAFYLCASRRTGGTYEQYFGPGTRLTVT.

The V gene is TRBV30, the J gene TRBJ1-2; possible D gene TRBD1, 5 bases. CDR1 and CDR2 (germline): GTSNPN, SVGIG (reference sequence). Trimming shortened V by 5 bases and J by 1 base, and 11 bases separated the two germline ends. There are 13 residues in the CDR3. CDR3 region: CAWWGGGNYGYTF. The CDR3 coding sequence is TGTGCCTGGTGGGGCGGGGGTAACTATGGCTACACCTTC.

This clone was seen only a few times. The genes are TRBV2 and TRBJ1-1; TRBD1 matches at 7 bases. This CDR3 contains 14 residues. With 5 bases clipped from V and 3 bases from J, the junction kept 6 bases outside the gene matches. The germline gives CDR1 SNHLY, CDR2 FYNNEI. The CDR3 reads CASSTGDKDTEAFF. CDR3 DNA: TGTGCCAGCAGTACAGGGGATAAAGACACTGAAGCTTTCTTT.

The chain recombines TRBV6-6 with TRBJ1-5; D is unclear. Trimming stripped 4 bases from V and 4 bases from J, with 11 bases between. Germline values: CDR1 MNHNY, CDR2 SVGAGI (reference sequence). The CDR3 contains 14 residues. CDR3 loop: CASSSEVLNQPQHF. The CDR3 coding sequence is TGTGCCAGCAGTTCTGAGGTTTTAAATCAGCCCCAGCATTTT.

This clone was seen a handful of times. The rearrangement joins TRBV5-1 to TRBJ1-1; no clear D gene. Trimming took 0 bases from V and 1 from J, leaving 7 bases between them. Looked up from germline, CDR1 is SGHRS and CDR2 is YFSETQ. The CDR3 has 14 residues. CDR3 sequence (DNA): TGCGCCAGCAGCTTGGCCCCTCCGAACACTGAAGCTTTCTTT. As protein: CASSLAPPNTEAFF.

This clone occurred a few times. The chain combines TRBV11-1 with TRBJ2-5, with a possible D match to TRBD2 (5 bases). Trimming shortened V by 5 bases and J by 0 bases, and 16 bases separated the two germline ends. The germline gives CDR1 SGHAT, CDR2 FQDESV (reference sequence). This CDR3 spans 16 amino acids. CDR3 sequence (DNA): TGTGCCAGCAGCCGCCGCGCGGGCACCTACCAAGAGACCCAGTACTTC. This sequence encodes CASSRRAGTYQETQYF.

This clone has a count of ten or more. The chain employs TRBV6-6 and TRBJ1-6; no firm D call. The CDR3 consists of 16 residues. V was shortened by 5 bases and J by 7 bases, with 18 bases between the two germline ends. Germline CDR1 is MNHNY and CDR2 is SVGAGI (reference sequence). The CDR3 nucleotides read TGTGCCAGCAGTACCACGTTGGGCCGGAGGAATTCACCCCTCCACTTT. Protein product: CASSTTLGRRNSPLHF.

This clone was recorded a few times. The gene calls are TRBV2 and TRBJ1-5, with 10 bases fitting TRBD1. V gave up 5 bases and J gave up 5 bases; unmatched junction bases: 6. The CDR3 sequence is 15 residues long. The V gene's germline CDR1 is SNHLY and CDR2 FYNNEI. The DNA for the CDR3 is TGTGCCAGCAGTTTGACAGGGGGCTCGGATCAGCCCCAGCATTTT. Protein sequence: CASSLTGGSDQPQHF.

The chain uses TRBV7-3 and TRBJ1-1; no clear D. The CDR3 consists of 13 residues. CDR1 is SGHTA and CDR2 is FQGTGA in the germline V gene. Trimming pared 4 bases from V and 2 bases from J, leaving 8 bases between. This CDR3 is CASSSGSNTEAFF. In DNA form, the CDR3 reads TGTGCCAGCAGCTCAGGCAGCAACACTGAAGCTTTCTTT.

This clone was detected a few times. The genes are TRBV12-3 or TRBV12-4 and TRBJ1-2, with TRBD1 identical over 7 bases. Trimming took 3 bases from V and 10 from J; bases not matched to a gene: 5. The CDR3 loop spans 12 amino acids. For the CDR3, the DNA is TGTGCCAGCAGTTTCGGACAGGCTCTCTACACCTTC. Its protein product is CASSFGQALYTF.

The CDR3 reads CASSETTGYGYTF. CDR3 DNA: TGTGCCAGCAGCGAGACGACGGGCTATGGCTACACCTTC. J is TRBJ1-2 and V is TRBV12-3 or TRBV12-4, with no clear D. Between the trimmed V and J ends, which lost 6 bases and 4 bases, there was a span of 12 bases. The CDR3 extends over 13 amino acids.

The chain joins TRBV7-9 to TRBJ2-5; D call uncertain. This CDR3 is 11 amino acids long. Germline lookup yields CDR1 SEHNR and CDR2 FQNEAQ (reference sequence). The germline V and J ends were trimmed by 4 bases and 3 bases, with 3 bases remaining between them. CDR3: CASSYKETQYF. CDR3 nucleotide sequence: TGTGCCAGCAGCTACAAAGAGACCCAGTACTTC.